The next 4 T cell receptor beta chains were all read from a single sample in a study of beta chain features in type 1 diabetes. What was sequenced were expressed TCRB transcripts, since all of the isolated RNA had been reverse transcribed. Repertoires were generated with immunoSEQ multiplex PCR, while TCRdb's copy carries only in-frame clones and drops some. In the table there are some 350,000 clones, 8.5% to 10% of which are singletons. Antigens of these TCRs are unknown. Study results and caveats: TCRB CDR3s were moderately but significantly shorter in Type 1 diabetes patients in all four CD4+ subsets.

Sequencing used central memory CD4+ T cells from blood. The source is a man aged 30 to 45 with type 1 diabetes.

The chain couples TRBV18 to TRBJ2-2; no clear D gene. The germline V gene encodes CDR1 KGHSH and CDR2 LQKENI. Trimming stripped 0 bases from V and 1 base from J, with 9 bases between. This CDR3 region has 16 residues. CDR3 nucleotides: TGTGCCAGCTCACCACCGAAAGGCCTGAACACCGGGGAGCTGTTTTTT. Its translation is CASSPPKGLNTGELFF.

CDR3 sequence reads: CASSPGQGNTDTQYF. DNA of the CDR3: TGTGCCAGCAGCCCCGGACAGGGTAACACAGATACGCAGTATTTT. The chain has TRBV7-2 and TRBJ2-3; 8 bases match TRBD1. J was trimmed by 2 bases and V by 5 bases; bases with no gene match: 6. The CDR3 extends over 15 amino acids. From germline, CDR1 is SGHTA and CDR2 FQGNSA.

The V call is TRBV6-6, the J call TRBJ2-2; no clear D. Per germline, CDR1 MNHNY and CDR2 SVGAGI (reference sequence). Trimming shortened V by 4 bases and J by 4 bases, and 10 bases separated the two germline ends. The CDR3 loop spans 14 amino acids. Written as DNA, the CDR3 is TGTGCCAGCAGTTTGAAGGGAAGCACCGGGGAGCTGTTTTTT. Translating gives CASSLKGSTGELFF.

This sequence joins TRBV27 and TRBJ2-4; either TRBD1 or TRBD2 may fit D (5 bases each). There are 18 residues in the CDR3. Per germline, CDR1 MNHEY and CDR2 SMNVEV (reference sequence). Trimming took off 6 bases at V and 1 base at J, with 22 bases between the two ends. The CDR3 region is CASSTFGGSWSAKNIQYF. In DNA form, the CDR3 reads TGTGCCAGCAGCACCTTTGGGGGAAGTTGGTCCGCCAAAAACATTCAGTACTTC.